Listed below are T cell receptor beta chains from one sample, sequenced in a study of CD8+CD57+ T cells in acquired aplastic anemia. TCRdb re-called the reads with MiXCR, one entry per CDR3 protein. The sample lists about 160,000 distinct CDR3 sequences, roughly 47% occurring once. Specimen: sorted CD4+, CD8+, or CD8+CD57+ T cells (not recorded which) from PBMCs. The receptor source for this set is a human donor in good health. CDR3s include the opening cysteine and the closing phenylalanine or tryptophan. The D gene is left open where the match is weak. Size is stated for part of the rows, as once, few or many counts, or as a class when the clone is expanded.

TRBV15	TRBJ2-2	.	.	CATSRDPDLLDTGELFF	TGTGCCACCAGCAGAGACCCGGACCTTCTGGACACCGGGGAGCTGTTTTTT
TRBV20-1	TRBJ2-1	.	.	CSARETGPDYNEQFF	TGCAGTGCTAGAGAAACAGGGCCCGACTACAATGAGCAGTTCTTC
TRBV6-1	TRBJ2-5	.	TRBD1	CASSERTGFETQYF	TGTGCCAGCAGTGAAAGGACAGGGTTTGAGACCCAGTACTTC
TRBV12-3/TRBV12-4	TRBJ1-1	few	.	CASSPLGRTNTEAFF	TGTGCCAGCAGTCCCCTGGGCCGGACTAACACTGAAGCTTTCTTT
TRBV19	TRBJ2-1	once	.	CASRPGLDNNEQFF	TGTGCCAGTAGACCGGGTCTGGATAACAATGAGCAGTTCTTC
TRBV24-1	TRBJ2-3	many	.	CATSDLVGTDTQYF	TGTGCCACCAGTGATCTGGTTGGTACAGATACGCAGTATTTT
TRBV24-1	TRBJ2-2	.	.	CATRAGNTGELFF	TGTGCCACCAGGGCAGGGAACACCGGGGAGCTGTTTTTT
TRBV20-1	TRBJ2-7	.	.	CSAGDGTYEQYF	TGCAGTGCTGGAGACGGGACCTACGAGCAGTACTTC
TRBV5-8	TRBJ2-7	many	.	CASSPRQGGRDEQYF	TGTGCCAGCAGCCCAAGACAGGGAGGGCGCGACGAGCAGTACTTC
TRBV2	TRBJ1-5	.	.	CASRGRTGASQPQHF	TGTGCCAGCAGGGGTCGGACGGGGGCGAGTCAGCCCCAGCATTTT
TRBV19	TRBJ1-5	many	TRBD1	CANISLGTGINQPQHF	TGTGCCAACATATCCTTAGGGACAGGGATTAATCAGCCCCAGCATTTT
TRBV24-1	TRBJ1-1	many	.	CATSDFLGEAFF	TGTGCCACCAGTGATTTTCTGGGTGAAGCTTTCTTT
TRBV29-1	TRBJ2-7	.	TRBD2	CSVWPGLAEYEQYF	TGCAGCGTTTGGCCAGGACTAGCGGAATACGAGCAGTACTTC
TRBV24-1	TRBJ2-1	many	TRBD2	CATSDLLGLRGYNEQFF	TGTGCCACCAGTGATCTACTAGGACTGCGGGGGTACAATGAGCAGTTCTTC
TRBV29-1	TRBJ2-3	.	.	CSVGSTDTQYF	TGCAGCGTTGGAAGCACAGATACGCAGTATTTT
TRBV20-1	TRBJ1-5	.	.	CSARALWGSNQPQHF	TGCAGTGCTAGAGCCCTATGGGGAAGCAATCAGCCCCAGCATTTT
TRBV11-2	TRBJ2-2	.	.	CGSSLFSNPASRNTGELFF	TGTGGCAGCAGCTTATTTTCCAACCCGGCCTCCAGGAACACCGGGGAGCTGTTTTTT
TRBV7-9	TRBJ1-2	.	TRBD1	CASSLLQGNRVYGYTF	TGTGCCAGCAGCCTGTTACAGGGGAATCGAGTCTATGGCTACACCTTC
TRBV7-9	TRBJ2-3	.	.	CASRRSGGTDTQYF	TGTGCCAGCAGGCGGTCAGGGGGCACAGATACGCAGTATTTT
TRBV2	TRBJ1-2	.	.	CASSGVTPANYGYTF	TGTGCCAGCAGTGGTGTGACACCCGCTAACTATGGCTACACCTTC
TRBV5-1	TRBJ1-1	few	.	CASSLMPVGEAFF	TGCGCCAGCAGCTTGATGCCCGTTGGTGAAGCTTTCTTT
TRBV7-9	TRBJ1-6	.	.	CASSDNNSPLHF	TGTGCCAGCAGCGACAACAATTCACCCCTCCACTTT
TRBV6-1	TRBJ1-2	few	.	CASSELGLKNYGYTF	TGTGCCAGCAGTGAATTGGGACTAAAAAACTATGGCTACACCTTC
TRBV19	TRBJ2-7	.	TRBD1	CASSAGTGRAYEQYF	TGTGCCAGTAGTGCTGGGACAGGGAGGGCCTACGAGCAGTACTTC
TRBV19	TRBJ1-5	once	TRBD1	CAGSIAPGGTDTQHF	TGTGCCGGTAGTATAGCCCCAGGGGGCACAGATACGCAGCATTTT
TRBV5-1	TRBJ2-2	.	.	CASSLERSTDELFF	TGCGCCAGCAGCTTGGAGCGGTCCACCGACGAGCTGTTTTTT
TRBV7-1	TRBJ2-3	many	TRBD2	CASSSTRLTSGRSTDTQYF	TGTGCCAGCAGCTCCACCCGCCTCACTAGCGGAAGGAGCACAGATACGCAGTATTTT
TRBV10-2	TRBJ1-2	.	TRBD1	CASRTGVGYGYTF	TGCGCCAGCCGGACAGGGGTCGGCTATGGCTACACCTTC
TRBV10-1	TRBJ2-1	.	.	CASSQMGREGQFF	TGCGCCAGCAGCCAGATGGGGCGGGAAGGACAGTTCTTC
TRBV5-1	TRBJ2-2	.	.	CASSLEGGSTGELFF	TGCGCCAGCAGCTTGGAGGGCGGGTCCACCGGGGAGCTGTTTTTT
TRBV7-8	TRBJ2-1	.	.	CTSGFGTSFNEQFF	TGTACCAGCGGCTTCGGGACCAGTTTCAATGAGCAGTTCTTC
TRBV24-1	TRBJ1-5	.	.	CATSDSSGRGQPQHF	TGTGCCACCAGTGATTCTAGCGGGAGGGGTCAGCCCCAGCATTTT
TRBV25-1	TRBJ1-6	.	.	CASSNSPLHF	TGTGCCAGCAGTAATTCACCCCTCCACTTT
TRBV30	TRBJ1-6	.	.	CAWSFFPRDRRGNSPLHF	TGTGCCTGGAGTTTTTTTCCCAGGGACCGGAGGGGTAATTCACCCCTCCACTTT
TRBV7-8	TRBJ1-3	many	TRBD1	CASSLIGQVSGNTIYF	TGTGCCAGCAGCTTAATAGGACAGGTCTCTGGAAACACCATATATTTT